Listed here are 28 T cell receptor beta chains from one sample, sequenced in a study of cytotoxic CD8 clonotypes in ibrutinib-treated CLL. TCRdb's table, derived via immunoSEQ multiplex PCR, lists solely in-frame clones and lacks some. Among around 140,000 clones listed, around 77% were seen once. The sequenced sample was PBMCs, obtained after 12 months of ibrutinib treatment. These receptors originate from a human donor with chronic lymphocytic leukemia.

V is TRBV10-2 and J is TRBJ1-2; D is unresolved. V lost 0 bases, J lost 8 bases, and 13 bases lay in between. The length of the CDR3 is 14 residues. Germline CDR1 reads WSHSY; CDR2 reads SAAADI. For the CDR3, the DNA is TGCGCCAGCAGTGAGTCGCTGTGGGCGAGGGGCTACACCTTC. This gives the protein CASSESLWARGYTF.

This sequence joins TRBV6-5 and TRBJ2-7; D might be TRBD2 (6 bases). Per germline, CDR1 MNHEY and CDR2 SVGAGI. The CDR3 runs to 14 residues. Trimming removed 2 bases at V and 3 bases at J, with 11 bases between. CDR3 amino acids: CASSYSSRDYEQYF. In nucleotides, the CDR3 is TGTGCCAGCAGTTACAGTTCGCGGGACTACGAGCAGTACTTC.

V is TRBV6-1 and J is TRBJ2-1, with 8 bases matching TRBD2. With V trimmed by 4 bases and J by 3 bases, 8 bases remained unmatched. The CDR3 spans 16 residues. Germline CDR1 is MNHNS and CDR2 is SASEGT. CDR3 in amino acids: CASSGTLAAFYNEQFF. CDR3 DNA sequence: TGTGCCAGCAGTGGGACACTAGCGGCTTTCTACAATGAGCAGTTCTTC.

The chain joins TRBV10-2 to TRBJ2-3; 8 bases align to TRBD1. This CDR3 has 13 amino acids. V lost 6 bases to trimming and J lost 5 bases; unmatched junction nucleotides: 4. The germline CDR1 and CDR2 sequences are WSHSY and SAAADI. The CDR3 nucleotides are TGCGCCAGCAGAGGACAGGGTGGAGATACGCAGTATTTT. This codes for CASRGQGGDTQYF.

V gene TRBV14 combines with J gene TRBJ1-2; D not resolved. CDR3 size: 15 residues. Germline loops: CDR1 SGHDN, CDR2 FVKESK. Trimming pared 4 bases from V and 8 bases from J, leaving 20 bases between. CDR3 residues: CASSLRSSSNEGYTF. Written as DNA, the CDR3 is TGTGCCAGCAGCCTCCGGAGCTCCAGCAATGAAGGCTACACCTTC.

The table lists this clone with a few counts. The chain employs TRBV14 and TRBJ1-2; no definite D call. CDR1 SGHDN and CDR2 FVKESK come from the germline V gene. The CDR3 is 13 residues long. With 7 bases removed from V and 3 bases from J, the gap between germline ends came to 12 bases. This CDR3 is CASKATMDYGYTF. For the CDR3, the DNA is TGTGCCAGCAAAGCAACGATGGACTATGGCTACACCTTC.

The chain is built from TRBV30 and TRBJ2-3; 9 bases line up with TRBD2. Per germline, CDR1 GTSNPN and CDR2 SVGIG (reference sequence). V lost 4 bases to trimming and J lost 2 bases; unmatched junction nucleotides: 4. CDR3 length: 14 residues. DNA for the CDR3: TGTGCCTGGACCCCTAGCGGGGTCACAGATACGCAGTATTTT. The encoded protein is CAWTPSGVTDTQYF.

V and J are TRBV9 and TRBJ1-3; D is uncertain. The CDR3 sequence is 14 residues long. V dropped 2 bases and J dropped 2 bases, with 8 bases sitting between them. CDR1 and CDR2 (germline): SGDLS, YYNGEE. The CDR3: CASSVMGPGNTIYF. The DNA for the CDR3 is TGTGCCAGCAGCGTCATGGGTCCTGGAAACACCATATATTTT.

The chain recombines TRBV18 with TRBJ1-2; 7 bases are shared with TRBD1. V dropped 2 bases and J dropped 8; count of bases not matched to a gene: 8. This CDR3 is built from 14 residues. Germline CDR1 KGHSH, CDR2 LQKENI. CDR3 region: CASSPGGDSNGYTF. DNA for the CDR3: TGTGCCAGCTCACCAGGGGGGGACAGTAACGGCTACACCTTC.

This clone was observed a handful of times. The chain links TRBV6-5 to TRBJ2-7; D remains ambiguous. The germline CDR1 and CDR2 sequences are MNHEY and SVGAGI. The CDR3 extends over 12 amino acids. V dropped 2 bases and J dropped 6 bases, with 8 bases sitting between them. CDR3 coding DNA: TGTGCCAGCAGTTACGGGTTAGGCGAGCAGTACTTC. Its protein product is CASSYGLGEQYF.

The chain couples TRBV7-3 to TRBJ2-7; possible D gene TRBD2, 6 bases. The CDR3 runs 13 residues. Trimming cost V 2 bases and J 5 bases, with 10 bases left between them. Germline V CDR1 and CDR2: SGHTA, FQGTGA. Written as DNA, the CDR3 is TGTGCCAGCAGCTTAGGGACTGAAAACGAGCAGTACTTC. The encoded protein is CASSLGTENEQYF.

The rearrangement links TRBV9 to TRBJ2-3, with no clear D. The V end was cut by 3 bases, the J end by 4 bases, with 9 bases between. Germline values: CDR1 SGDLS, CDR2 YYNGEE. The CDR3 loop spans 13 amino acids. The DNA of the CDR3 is TGTGCCAGCAGCGCCGGCAGGTCAGATACGCAGTATTTT. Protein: CASSAGRSDTQYF. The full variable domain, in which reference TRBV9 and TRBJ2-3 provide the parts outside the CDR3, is DSGVTQTPKHLITATGQRVTLRCSPRSGDLSVYWYQQSLDQGLQFLIQYYNGEERAKGNILERFSAQQFPDLHSELNLSSLELGDSALYFCASSAGRSDTQYFGPGTRLTVL.

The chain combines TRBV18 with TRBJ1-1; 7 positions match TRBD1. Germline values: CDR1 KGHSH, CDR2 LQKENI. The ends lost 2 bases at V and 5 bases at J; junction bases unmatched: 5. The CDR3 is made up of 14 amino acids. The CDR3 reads CASSPTGVLTEAFF. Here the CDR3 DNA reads TGTGCCAGCTCACCAACAGGGGTTTTGACTGAAGCTTTCTTT.

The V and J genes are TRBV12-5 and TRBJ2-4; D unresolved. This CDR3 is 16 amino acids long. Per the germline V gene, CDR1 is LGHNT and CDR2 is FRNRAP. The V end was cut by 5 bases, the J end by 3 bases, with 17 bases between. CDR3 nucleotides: TGTGCTAGTGGTGGAATTCGGTCCGGACGCAAAAACATTCAGTACTTC. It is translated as CASGGIRSGRKNIQYF.

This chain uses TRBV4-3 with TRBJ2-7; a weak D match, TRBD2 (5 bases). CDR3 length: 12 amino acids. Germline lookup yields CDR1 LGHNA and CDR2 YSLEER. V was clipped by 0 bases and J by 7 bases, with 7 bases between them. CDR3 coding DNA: TGCGCCAGCAGCCAAGAGGGCGGGGAGCAGTACTTC. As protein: CASSQEGGEQYF.

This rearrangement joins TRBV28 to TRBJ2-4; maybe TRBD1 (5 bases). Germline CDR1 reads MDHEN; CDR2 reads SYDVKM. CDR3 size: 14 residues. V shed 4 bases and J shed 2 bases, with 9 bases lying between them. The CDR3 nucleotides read TGTGCCAGCAGTTGGCAGGGATCCAAAAACATTCAGTACTTC. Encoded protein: CASSWQGSKNIQYF.

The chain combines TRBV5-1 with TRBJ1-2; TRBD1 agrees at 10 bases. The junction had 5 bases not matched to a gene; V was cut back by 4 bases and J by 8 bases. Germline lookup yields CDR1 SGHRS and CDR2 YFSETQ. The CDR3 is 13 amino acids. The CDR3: CASSAGTGEGYTF. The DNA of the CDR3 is TGCGCCAGCAGCGCCGGGACAGGGGAAGGCTACACCTTC.

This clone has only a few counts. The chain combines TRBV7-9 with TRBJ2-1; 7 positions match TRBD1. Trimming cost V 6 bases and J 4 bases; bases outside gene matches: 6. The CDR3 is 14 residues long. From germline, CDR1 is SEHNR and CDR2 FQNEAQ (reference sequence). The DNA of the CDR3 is TGTGCCAGCAGGTCAGGGGGTGGGTACAATGAGCAGTTCTTC. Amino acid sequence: CASRSGGGYNEQFF.

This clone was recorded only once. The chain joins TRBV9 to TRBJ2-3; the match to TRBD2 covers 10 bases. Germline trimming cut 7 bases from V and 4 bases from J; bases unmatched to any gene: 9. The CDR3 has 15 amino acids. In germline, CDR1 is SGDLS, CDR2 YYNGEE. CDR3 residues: CASSRGLAGADTQYF. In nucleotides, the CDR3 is TGTGCCAGCTCTAGGGGGCTAGCGGGGGCAGATACGCAGTATTTT.

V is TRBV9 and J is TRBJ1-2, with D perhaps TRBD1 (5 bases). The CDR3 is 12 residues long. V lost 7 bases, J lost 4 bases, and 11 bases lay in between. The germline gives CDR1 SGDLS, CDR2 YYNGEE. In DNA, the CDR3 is TGTGCCAGCCGAACTGGGGGCTATGGCTACACCTTC. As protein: CASRTGGYGYTF. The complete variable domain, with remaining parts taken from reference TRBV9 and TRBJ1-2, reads DSGVTQTPKHLITATGQRVTLRCSPRSGDLSVYWYQQSLDQGLQFLIQYYNGEERAKGNILERFSAQQFPDLHSELNLSSLELGDSALYFCASRTGGYGYTFGSGTRLTVV.

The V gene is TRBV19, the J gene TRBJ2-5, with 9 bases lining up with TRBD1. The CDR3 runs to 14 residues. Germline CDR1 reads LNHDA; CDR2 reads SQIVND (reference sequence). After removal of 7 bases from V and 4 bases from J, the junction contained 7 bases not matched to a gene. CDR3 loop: CASKRTGVRETQYF. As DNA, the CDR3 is TGTGCCAGTAAGAGGACAGGGGTCCGAGAGACCCAGTACTTC.

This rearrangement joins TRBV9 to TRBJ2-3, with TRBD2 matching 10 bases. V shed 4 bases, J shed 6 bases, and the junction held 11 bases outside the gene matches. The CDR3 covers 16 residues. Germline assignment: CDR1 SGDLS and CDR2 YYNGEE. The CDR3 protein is CASSTLTSGTKDTQYF. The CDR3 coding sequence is TGTGCCAGCAGCACCCTCACTAGCGGGACTAAGGATACGCAGTATTTT.

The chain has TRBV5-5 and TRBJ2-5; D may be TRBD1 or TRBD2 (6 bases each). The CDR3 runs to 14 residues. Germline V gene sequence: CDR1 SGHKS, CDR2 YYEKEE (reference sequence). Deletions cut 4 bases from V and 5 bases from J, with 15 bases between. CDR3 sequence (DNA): TGTGCCAGCAGCCTGATACAGGGACTCGAGACCCAGTACTTC. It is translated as CASSLIQGLETQYF.

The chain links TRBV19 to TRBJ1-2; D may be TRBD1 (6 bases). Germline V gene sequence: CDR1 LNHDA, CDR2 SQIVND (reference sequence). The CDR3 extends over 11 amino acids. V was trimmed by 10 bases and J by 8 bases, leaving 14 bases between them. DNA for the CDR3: TGTGCCACTAGGGGGGTAGGCGGCTACACCTTC. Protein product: CATRGVGGYTF.

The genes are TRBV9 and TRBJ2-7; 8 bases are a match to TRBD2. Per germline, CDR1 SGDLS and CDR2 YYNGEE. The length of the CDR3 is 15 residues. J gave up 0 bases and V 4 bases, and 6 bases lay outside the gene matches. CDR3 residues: CASSPSGLSSYEQYF. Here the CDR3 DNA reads TGTGCCAGCAGCCCTAGCGGGCTGAGCTCCTACGAGCAGTACTTC.

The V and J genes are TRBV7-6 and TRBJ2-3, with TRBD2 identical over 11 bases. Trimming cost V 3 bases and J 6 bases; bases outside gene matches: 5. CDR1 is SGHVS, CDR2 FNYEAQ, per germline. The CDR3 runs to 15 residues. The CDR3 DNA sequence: TGTGCCAGCAGCTTTAGCGGGGGGGTTTTGGATACGCAGTATTTT. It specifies CASSFSGGVLDTQYF.

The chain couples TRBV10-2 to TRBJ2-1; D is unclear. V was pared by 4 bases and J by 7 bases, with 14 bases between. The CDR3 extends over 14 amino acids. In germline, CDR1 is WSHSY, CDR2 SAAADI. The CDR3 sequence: CASSVALGLNEQFF. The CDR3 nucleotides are TGCGCCAGCAGTGTGGCTTTAGGTTTGAATGAGCAGTTCTTC.

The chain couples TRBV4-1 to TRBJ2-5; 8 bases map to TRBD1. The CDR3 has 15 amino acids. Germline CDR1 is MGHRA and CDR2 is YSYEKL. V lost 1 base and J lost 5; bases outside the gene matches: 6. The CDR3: CASSQGPGGTETQYF. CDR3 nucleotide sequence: TGCGCCAGCAGCCAAGGTCCAGGGGGCACGGAGACCCAGTACTTC.